This T cell receptor (beta chain) was observed in a study of cytomegalovirus exposure and HLA in healthy donors. Study-wide background: Sequencing of around 200 million T cells in an earlier analysis found around 110 million unique TCR beta sequences.

This clone was seen just once. Antigen: not known. The PCR used 60 Vbeta and 13 Jbeta primers. Produced via immunoSEQ multiplex PCR; TCRdb's table is partial and in-frame only. The sample lists 100,000 to 150,000 clones, around three quarters occurring once. This CDR3 region has 13 residues. V was shortened by 2 bases and J by 6 bases, with 11 bases between the two germline ends. In germline, CDR1 is SGHTA, CDR2 FQGTGA. Points from the study as a whole: As was reported, the HLA-A and HLA-B alleles of most subjects were accurately predicted from TCR beta sequences. Earlier findings revealed that most TCR beta V segments proved productive either about 87% or about 30% of the time.

J is TRBJ2-7 and V is TRBV7-3; perhaps TRBD2 as D (6 bases). The sample taken for sequencing was PBMCs. The clonotype comes from a woman aged 45-65 years in good health and CMV-seronegative. Written as DNA, the CDR3 is TGTGCCAGCAGCTTAGGGGGGTTGGGCGAGCAGTACTTC. Translating gives CASSLGGLGEQYF.